This record looks at one TCR beta chain sequence and its context. Its target is unknown. This entry is derived from a study of T cell responses to AZD1222 COVID-19 vaccine. General observations from the study: Nearly half of spike-specific TCRs reportedly target unmutated variant regions. Clonal diversity may have been underestimated in mostly white British donors. Spike was spanned by vaccine-associated CD4 TCRs, with dominance at 160-218 and 743-854. Samples come after the peak T cell response, not at day 14.

Using immunoSEQ multiplex PCR, the repertoire was profiled, and TCRdb retains in-frame clones only, with some absent. This table has more than 75,000 clones, around 82% appearing once. Germline assignment: CDR1 SGHRS and CDR2 YFSETQ. The CDR3 is 15 residues long. Trimming cost V 0 bases and J 0 bases, with 6 bases left between them. This receptor was identified in an adult who received the AZD1222 COVID-19 vaccine. Sequenced material: peripheral blood, taken 28 days after the second AZD1222 dose. The chain employs TRBV5-1 and TRBJ2-2; D is unresolved. This CDR3 is CASSLEDPNTGELFF. DNA of the CDR3: TGCGCCAGCAGCTTGGAAGACCCGAACACCGGGGAGCTGTTTTTT.